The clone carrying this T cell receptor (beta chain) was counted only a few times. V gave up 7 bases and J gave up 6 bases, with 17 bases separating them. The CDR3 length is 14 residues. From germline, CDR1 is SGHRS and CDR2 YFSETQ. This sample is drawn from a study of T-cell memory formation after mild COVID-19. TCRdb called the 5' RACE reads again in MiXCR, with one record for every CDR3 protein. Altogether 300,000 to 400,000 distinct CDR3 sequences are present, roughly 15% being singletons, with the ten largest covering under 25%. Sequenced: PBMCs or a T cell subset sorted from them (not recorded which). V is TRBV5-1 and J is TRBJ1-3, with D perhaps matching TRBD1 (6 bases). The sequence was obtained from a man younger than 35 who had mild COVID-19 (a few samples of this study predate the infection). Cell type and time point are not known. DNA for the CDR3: TGCGCCAGCGCGGAGAATGGGGGCGAAAACACCATATATTTT. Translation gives CASAENGGENTIYF. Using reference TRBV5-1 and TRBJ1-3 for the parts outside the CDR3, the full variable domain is KAGVTQTPRYLIKTRGQQVTLSCSPISGHRSVSWYQQTPGQGLQFLFEYFSETQRNKGNFPGRFSGRQFSNSRSEMNVSTLELGDSALYLCASAENGGENTIYFGEGSWLTVV.